The rows below give T cell receptor beta chains drawn from one sample of a study of vaccination effects on CD4 cells after COVID-19. Their specific antigens are unknown. Generated by immunoSEQ multiplex PCR, the TCRdb table keeps only in-frame clones and is missing some. This sample has some 11,000 clones, with about three quarters found just once. This specimen consisted of CD4+ T cells from PBMCs cultured with HCoV-229E spike peptides, obtained before COVID-19 vaccination. These receptors all stem from a human donor who received a COVID-19 vaccine. Both conserved end residues are part of each CDR3. The D gene is left open where the match is weak. Some rows mark clone size as missing; the rest say once, few, many or name a class of expanded clone.

V gene: TRBV12-3/TRBV12-4
clone size: NA
J gene: TRBJ2-2
D gene: NA
CDR3 protein: CASSSAVRGELFF
CDR3 DNA: TGTGCCAGCAGTTCTGCAGTACGCGGGGAGCTGTTTTTT

V gene: TRBV3-1/TRBV3-2
clone size: NA
J gene: TRBJ1-1
D gene: NA
CDR3 protein: CASSQVGTIKAFF
CDR3 DNA: TGTGCCAGCAGCCAAGTCGGAACGATTAAAGCTTTCTTT

V gene: TRBV7-7
clone size: NA
J gene: TRBJ1-3
D gene: NA
CDR3 protein: CASSTGNGNTIYF
CDR3 DNA: TGTGCTAGCAGCACAGGGAACGGAAACACCATATATTTT

V gene: TRBV2
clone size: NA
J gene: TRBJ2-7
D gene: TRBD1
CDR3 protein: CASSWDRAGEQYF
CDR3 DNA: TGTGCCAGCAGTTGGGACAGGGCAGGAGAGCAGTACTTC

V gene: TRBV2
clone size: NA
J gene: TRBJ2-5
D gene: NA
CDR3 protein: CASRQYQETQYF
CDR3 DNA: TGTGCCAGCAGACAGTACCAAGAGACCCAGTACTTC

V gene: TRBV19
clone size: NA
J gene: TRBJ1-3
D gene: TRBD1
CDR3 protein: CASSMQGAAGNTIYF
CDR3 DNA: TGTGCCAGTAGTATGCAGGGGGCGGCCGGAAACACCATATATTTT

V gene: TRBV19
clone size: NA
J gene: TRBJ1-2
D gene: NA
CDR3 protein: CASSISGTQNYGYTF
CDR3 DNA: TGTGCCAGTAGTATATCCGGGACTCAAAACTATGGCTACACCTTC

V gene: TRBV24-1
clone size: NA
J gene: TRBJ2-3
D gene: TRBD2
CDR3 protein: CATSDVAGGLMTQYF
CDR3 DNA: TGTGCCACCAGTGATGTAGCGGGAGGGCTCATGACGCAGTATTTT

V gene: TRBV18
clone size: once
J gene: TRBJ1-4
D gene: TRBD1
CDR3 protein: CASSPLGQGGEKLFF
CDR3 DNA: TGTGCCAGCTCACCCCTTGGACAGGGAGGTGAAAAACTGTTTTTT

V gene: TRBV6-1
clone size: NA
J gene: TRBJ2-1
D gene: TRBD2
CDR3 protein: CASSEGGRAYNEQFF
CDR3 DNA: TGTGCCAGCAGTGAGGGCGGGAGGGCCTACAATGAGCAGTTCTTC

V gene: TRBV7-9
clone size: NA
J gene: TRBJ2-3
D gene: TRBD1
CDR3 protein: CASSIQGIDTQYF
CDR3 DNA: TGTGCCAGCAGTATACAGGGGATAGATACGCAGTATTTT